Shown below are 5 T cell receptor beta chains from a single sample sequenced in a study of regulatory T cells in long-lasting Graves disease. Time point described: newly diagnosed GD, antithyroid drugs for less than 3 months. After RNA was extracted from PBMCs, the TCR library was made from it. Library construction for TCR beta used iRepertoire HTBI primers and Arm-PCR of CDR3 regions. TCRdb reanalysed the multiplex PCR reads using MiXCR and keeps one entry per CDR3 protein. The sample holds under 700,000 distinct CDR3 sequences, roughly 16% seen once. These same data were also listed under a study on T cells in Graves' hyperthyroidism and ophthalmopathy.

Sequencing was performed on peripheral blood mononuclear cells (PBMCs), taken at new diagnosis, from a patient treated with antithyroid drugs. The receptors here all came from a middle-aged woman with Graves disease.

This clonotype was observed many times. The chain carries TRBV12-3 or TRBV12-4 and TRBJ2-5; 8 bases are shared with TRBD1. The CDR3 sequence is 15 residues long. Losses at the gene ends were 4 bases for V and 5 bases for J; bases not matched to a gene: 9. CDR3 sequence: CASSSGQGAWETQYF. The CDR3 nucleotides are TGTGCCAGCAGTTCAGGGCAGGGGGCGTGGGAGACCCAGTACTTC.

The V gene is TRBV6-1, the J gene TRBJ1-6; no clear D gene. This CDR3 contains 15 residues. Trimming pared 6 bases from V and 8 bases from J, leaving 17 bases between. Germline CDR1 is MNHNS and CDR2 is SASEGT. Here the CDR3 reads CASSPYGGLDSPLHF. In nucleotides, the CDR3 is TGTGCCAGCAGCCCCTATGGTGGGCTGGATTCACCCCTCCACTTT.

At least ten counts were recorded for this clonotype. The CDR3 here is CASTSEETQYF. In nucleotides, the CDR3 is TGTGCCAGCACGTCCGAGGAGACCCAGTACTTC. This sequence joins TRBV2 and TRBJ2-5; D is unclear. The CDR3 extends over 11 amino acids. The V gene's germline CDR1 is SNHLY and CDR2 FYNNEI. Trimming took off 7 bases at V and 5 bases at J, with 8 bases between the two ends.

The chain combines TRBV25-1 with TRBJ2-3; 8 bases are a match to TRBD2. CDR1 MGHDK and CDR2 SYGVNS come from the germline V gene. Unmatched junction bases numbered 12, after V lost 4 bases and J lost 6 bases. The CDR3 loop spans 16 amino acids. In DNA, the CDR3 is TGTGCCAGCAGTGCCTCCTGGACGCGGGGGGATGATACGCAGTATTTT. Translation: CASSASWTRGDDTQYF. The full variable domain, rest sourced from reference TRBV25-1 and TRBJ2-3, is EADIYQTPRYLVIGTGKKITLECSQTMGHDKMYWYQQDPGMELHLIHYSYGVNSTEKGDLSSESTVSRIRTEHFPLTLESARPSHTSQYLCASSASWTRGDDTQYFGPGTRLTVL.

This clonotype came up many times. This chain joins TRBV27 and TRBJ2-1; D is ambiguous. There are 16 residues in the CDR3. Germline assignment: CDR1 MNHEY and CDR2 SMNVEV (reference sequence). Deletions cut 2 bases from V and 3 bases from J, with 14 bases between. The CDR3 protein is CASSLVAASLYNEQFF. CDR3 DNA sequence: TGTGCCAGCAGTTTAGTGGCGGCTAGTCTCTACAATGAGCAGTTCTTC.